This T cell receptor (beta chain) originates from a study of tumor-infiltrating lymphocytes in primary liver carcinoma. Total RNA (approximately 450 ng) served as template for TCR beta cDNA synthesis primed by a constant-region primer. Libraries for TCR beta were built through three nested multiplex PCR rounds, which together made up a slightly modified ARM-PCR procedure. Two initial PCR rounds of about 11 cycles each paired TRBV1-TRBV30 forward primers with a C-beta reverse primer. A single record per CDR3 protein comes from TCRdb applying MiXCR to the multiplex PCR reads. The data hold roughly 120,000 distinct CDR3 sequences, with around 60% observed a single time. For each extraction, RNA and DNA were obtained together from around 18-30 mg of unsorted bulk tissue. The V segment lost 8 bases and the J segment 7 bases; nucleotides outside the gene matches: 13. This CDR3 is built from 15 residues. Germline loops: CDR1 SGHNT, CDR2 YENEEA.

Specimen: liver tumor tissue from sampling region 3. The subset was: tumor region T3, left-lateral pole. The V gene is TRBV11-3, the J gene TRBJ2-1; TRBD1 matches at 8 bases. This clonotype was obtained from a woman in her fifties or sixties with primary liver carcinoma and hepatitis B virus infection. DNA for the CDR3: TGTGCCAGCTCAGGCAGGGGGCGAACGGGGAATGAGCAGTTCTTC. Its translation: CASSGRGRTGNEQFF.